A selection of T cell receptor beta chains follows, all from one sample in a study of T cell changes during pregnancy in multiple sclerosis. Profiling relied on immunoSEQ multiplex PCR, and the TCRdb table lists in-frame clones only, not all of them. The table includes about 40,000 clones, 90% to 95% detected once. The specimen was CD4+ T cells from peripheral blood mononuclear cells, collected before pregnancy. Receptors were obtained from a female donor with multiple sclerosis, enrolled in a pregnancy study. Each CDR3 is given with its conserved first and last residue. A D gene is named only where the DNA matches it firmly. Size values are once, few and many counts, or a class for expanded clones, and some rows have none.

j_gene: TRBJ1-4; abundance: once; d_gene: NA; v_gene: TRBV5-4; CDR3aa: CASSLGNGRMGEKLFF; CDR3nt: TGTGCCAGCAGCTTGGGTAATGGGAGGATGGGTGAAAAACTGTTTTTT
j_gene: TRBJ1-2; abundance: NA; d_gene: NA; v_gene: TRBV11-1; CDR3aa: CASSLGAGANYGYTF; CDR3nt: TGTGCCAGCAGCTTGGGGGCAGGTGCCAACTATGGCTACACCTTC
j_gene: TRBJ1-1; abundance: NA; d_gene: NA; v_gene: TRBV2; CDR3aa: CASSAGEVLNSAFF; CDR3nt: TGTGCCAGCAGTGCCGGGGAGGTACTAAATTCAGCTTTCTTT
j_gene: TRBJ1-2; abundance: NA; d_gene: TRBD1; v_gene: TRBV19; CDR3aa: CASSITGQGIYGYTF; CDR3nt: TGTGCCAGTAGTATTACGGGACAGGGGATCTATGGCTACACCTTC
j_gene: TRBJ1-5; abundance: NA; d_gene: TRBD1; v_gene: TRBV27; CDR3aa: CASSLSFRGHQPQHF; CDR3nt: TGTGCCAGCAGTTTATCTTTCAGGGGGCATCAGCCCCAGCATTTT
j_gene: TRBJ2-3; abundance: once; d_gene: TRBD1; v_gene: TRBV7-2; CDR3aa: CASSSGQVTDTQYF; CDR3nt: TGTGCCAGCAGCTCGGGACAGGTCACAGATACGCAGTATTTT
j_gene: TRBJ1-6; abundance: NA; d_gene: TRBD1; v_gene: TRBV19; CDR3aa: CASSIDQRQGYSPLHF; CDR3nt: TGTGCCAGTAGTATAGATCAGAGACAGGGGTATTCACCCCTCCACTTT
j_gene: TRBJ1-2; abundance: NA; d_gene: NA; v_gene: TRBV4-1; CDR3aa: CASSQVSGYYTF; CDR3nt: TGCGCCAGCAGCCAAGTCTCAGGGTACTACACCTTC
j_gene: TRBJ2-7; abundance: NA; d_gene: NA; v_gene: TRBV6-5; CDR3aa: CASREQVQGSYEQYF; CDR3nt: TGTGCCAGCAGAGAACAAGTCCAGGGTTCCTACGAGCAGTACTTC
j_gene: TRBJ1-1; abundance: NA; d_gene: NA; v_gene: TRBV7-2; CDR3aa: CASSLASYTEAFF; CDR3nt: TGTGCCAGCAGCTTAGCTTCGTACACTGAAGCTTTCTTT
j_gene: TRBJ2-2; abundance: NA; d_gene: NA; v_gene: TRBV7-2; CDR3aa: CASGDFTGELFF; CDR3nt: TGTGCCAGCGGCGACTTCACCGGGGAGCTGTTTTTT
j_gene: TRBJ2-3; abundance: NA; d_gene: NA; v_gene: TRBV6-5; CDR3aa: CASSGGDTDTQYF; CDR3nt: TGTGCCAGCAGTGGGGGCGACACAGATACGCAGTATTTT
j_gene: TRBJ2-2; abundance: NA; d_gene: NA; v_gene: TRBV10-3; CDR3aa: CAIRDTPLGGELFF; CDR3nt: TGTGCCATCCGGGACACCCCCCTGGGTGGGGAGCTGTTTTTT
j_gene: TRBJ2-2; abundance: NA; d_gene: TRBD2; v_gene: TRBV2; CDR3aa: CASSEQGLAGTGELFF; CDR3nt: TGTGCCAGCAGTGAGCAGGGACTAGCGGGCACCGGGGAGCTGTTTTTT
j_gene: TRBJ2-2; abundance: NA; d_gene: TRBD2; v_gene: TRBV14; CDR3aa: CASSLLAGGNTGELFF; CDR3nt: TGTGCCAGCAGTCTTCTAGCGGGGGGAAACACCGGGGAGCTGTTTTTT
j_gene: TRBJ2-7; abundance: NA; d_gene: TRBD1; v_gene: TRBV6-1; CDR3aa: CASSADRGAYYEQYF; CDR3nt: TGTGCCAGCAGTGCGGACAGGGGTGCTTACTACGAGCAGTACTTC
j_gene: TRBJ2-6; abundance: NA; d_gene: NA; v_gene: TRBV4-3; CDR3aa: CASSQPISGSAGANVLTF; CDR3nt: TGCGCCAGCAGCCAACCCATCTCAGGGTCAGCTGGGGCCAACGTCCTGACTTTC
j_gene: TRBJ2-2; abundance: few; d_gene: NA; v_gene: TRBV2; CDR3aa: CASSGGGLTGELFF; CDR3nt: TGTGCCAGCAGTGGAGGTGGGTTGACCGGGGAGCTGTTTTTT
j_gene: TRBJ1-2; abundance: once; d_gene: TRBD1; v_gene: TRBV4-3; CDR3aa: CASSLGQGDYGYTF; CDR3nt: TGCGCCAGCAGCCTTGGACAGGGAGACTATGGCTACACCTTC
j_gene: TRBJ1-2; abundance: NA; d_gene: NA; v_gene: TRBV7-2; CDR3aa: CASSLASYRIYGYTF; CDR3nt: TGTGCCAGCAGCTTAGCTTCGTACAGGATCTATGGCTACACCTTC
j_gene: TRBJ1-2; abundance: NA; d_gene: TRBD1; v_gene: TRBV6-5; CDR3aa: CASSYSSGQGNGYTF; CDR3nt: TGTGCCAGCAGTTACTCGTCAGGACAGGGTAACGGCTACACCTTC
j_gene: TRBJ1-2; abundance: NA; d_gene: TRBD1; v_gene: TRBV7-9; CDR3aa: CASSLGGIWATGAYGYTF; CDR3nt: TGTGCCAGCAGCTTAGGGGGGATATGGGCGACAGGGGCCTATGGCTACACCTTC
j_gene: TRBJ1-2; abundance: NA; d_gene: NA; v_gene: TRBV27; CDR3aa: CASSLNGGVVRLNGYTF; CDR3nt: TGTGCCAGCAGTTTAAACGGAGGGGTGGTAAGGCTGAATGGCTACACCTTC
j_gene: TRBJ1-2; abundance: few; d_gene: NA; v_gene: TRBV11-2; CDR3aa: CASSLWAFERGYTF; CDR3nt: TGTGCCAGCAGCTTATGGGCCTTCGAGCGGGGCTACACCTTC
j_gene: TRBJ1-2; abundance: few; d_gene: TRBD1; v_gene: TRBV7-2; CDR3aa: CASSLDVQGGGYTF; CDR3nt: TGTGCCAGCAGCTTAGATGTCCAGGGGGGCGGCTACACCTTC
j_gene: TRBJ2-3; abundance: NA; d_gene: TRBD1; v_gene: TRBV6-5; CDR3aa: CASSYSPGQNTQYF; CDR3nt: TGTGCCAGCAGTTACTCCCCGGGACAGAATACGCAGTATTTT
j_gene: TRBJ1-2; abundance: NA; d_gene: NA; v_gene: TRBV27; CDR3aa: CASSFRGGGYTF; CDR3nt: TGTGCCAGCAGTTTTCGGGGTGGTGGCTACACCTTC
j_gene: TRBJ1-2; abundance: NA; d_gene: TRBD1; v_gene: TRBV6-6; CDR3aa: CASRTNRDSNYGYTF; CDR3nt: TGTGCCAGCAGGACCAACCGGGACAGCAACTATGGCTACACCTTC
j_gene: TRBJ1-2; abundance: medium-sized; d_gene: NA; v_gene: TRBV7-2; CDR3aa: CASSLETENYGYTF; CDR3nt: TGTGCCAGCAGCTTAGAGACAGAGAACTATGGCTACACCTTC
j_gene: TRBJ2-7; abundance: NA; d_gene: NA; v_gene: TRBV5-4; CDR3aa: CASSFSSYEQYF; CDR3nt: TGTGCCAGCAGCTTCAGTTCCTACGAGCAGTACTTC
j_gene: TRBJ1-2; abundance: NA; d_gene: TRBD1; v_gene: TRBV6-6; CDR3aa: CASSYRTGSTNYGYTF; CDR3nt: TGTGCCAGCAGTTACAGGACAGGAAGCACTAACTATGGCTACACCTTC
j_gene: TRBJ1-2; abundance: NA; d_gene: TRBD1; v_gene: TRBV29-1; CDR3aa: CSVDVGGSYGYTF; CDR3nt: TGCAGCGTTGATGTAGGGGGCTCCTATGGCTACACCTTC
j_gene: TRBJ2-7; abundance: NA; d_gene: NA; v_gene: TRBV9; CDR3aa: CASSQFGGGVNEQYF; CDR3nt: TGTGCCAGCAGCCAGTTCGGAGGGGGCGTGAACGAGCAGTACTTC
j_gene: TRBJ2-5; abundance: NA; d_gene: TRBD2; v_gene: TRBV4-2; CDR3aa: CASSRSGLAGGVQETQYF; CDR3nt: TGTGCCAGCAGCCGCTCGGGACTAGCGGGGGGCGTCCAAGAGACCCAGTACTTC
j_gene: TRBJ2-1; abundance: NA; d_gene: NA; v_gene: TRBV27; CDR3aa: CASSPLTGYNEQFF; CDR3nt: TGTGCCAGCAGTCCACTGACAGGTTACAATGAGCAGTTCTTC
j_gene: TRBJ1-2; abundance: NA; d_gene: TRBD1; v_gene: TRBV5-5; CDR3aa: CASTLDGTGFGYTF; CDR3nt: TGTGCCAGCACCCTGGATGGGACAGGTTTTGGCTACACCTTC
j_gene: TRBJ1-4; abundance: NA; d_gene: TRBD1; v_gene: TRBV4-3; CDR3aa: CASSQEGGRFEKLFF; CDR3nt: TGCGCCAGCAGCCAAGAAGGGGGCAGATTTGAAAAACTGTTTTTT
j_gene: TRBJ2-2; abundance: NA; d_gene: TRBD1; v_gene: TRBV10-1; CDR3aa: CASMNRDRGSGELFF; CDR3nt: TGCGCCAGCATGAACCGAGACAGGGGATCCGGGGAGCTGTTTTTT
j_gene: TRBJ2-7; abundance: NA; d_gene: NA; v_gene: TRBV6-1; CDR3aa: CASSWFPGTYEQYF; CDR3nt: TGTGCCAGCAGTTGGTTCCCAGGTACCTACGAGCAGTACTTC
j_gene: TRBJ1-1; abundance: few; d_gene: NA; v_gene: TRBV15; CDR3aa: CATSAGTMNTEAFF; CDR3nt: TGTGCCACCAGCGCGGGGACCATGAACACTGAAGCTTTCTTT
j_gene: TRBJ2-2; abundance: NA; d_gene: TRBD1; v_gene: TRBV5-4; CDR3aa: CASSTHRDRNTGELFF; CDR3nt: TGTGCCAGCAGCACCCACCGGGACAGGAACACCGGGGAGCTGTTTTTT
j_gene: TRBJ2-3; abundance: NA; d_gene: TRBD2; v_gene: TRBV19; CDR3aa: CASSTGLAGGSDTQYF; CDR3nt: TGTGCCAGTAGTACGGGACTAGCGGGGGGTTCGGATACGCAGTATTTT
j_gene: TRBJ1-4; abundance: NA; d_gene: NA; v_gene: TRBV7-3; CDR3aa: CASSLARENEKLFF; CDR3nt: TGTGCCAGCAGCTTAGCTCGGGAGAATGAAAAACTGTTTTTT
j_gene: TRBJ2-7; abundance: NA; d_gene: NA; v_gene: TRBV7-2; CDR3aa: CASSFAQAYEQYF; CDR3nt: TGTGCCAGCAGCTTCGCACAGGCTTACGAGCAGTACTTC
j_gene: TRBJ2-3; abundance: NA; d_gene: NA; v_gene: TRBV18; CDR3aa: CASSPLPLDTQYF; CDR3nt: TGTGCCAGCTCACCCCTTCCCCTGGATACGCAGTATTTT
j_gene: TRBJ1-6; abundance: NA; d_gene: TRBD1; v_gene: TRBV7-8; CDR3aa: CASSKRQGAAISPLHF; CDR3nt: TGTGCCAGCAGCAAGCGACAGGGGGCTGCCATATCACCCCTCCACTTT
j_gene: TRBJ1-5; abundance: NA; d_gene: NA; v_gene: TRBV27; CDR3aa: CASSSLGASNQPQHF; CDR3nt: TGTGCCAGCAGTTCCCTAGGGGCCAGCAATCAGCCCCAGCATTTT
j_gene: TRBJ1-3; abundance: NA; d_gene: TRBD1; v_gene: TRBV2; CDR3aa: CASSGTGGPFSGNTIYF; CDR3nt: TGTGCCAGCAGTGGGACAGGGGGCCCATTTTCTGGAAACACCATATATTTT
j_gene: TRBJ1-2; abundance: NA; d_gene: TRBD1; v_gene: TRBV30; CDR3aa: CAWAGQGLLDYGYTF; CDR3nt: TGTGCCTGGGCGGGACAGGGGCTTCTGGACTATGGCTACACCTTC